This TCR beta chain was sequenced in a study of blood T cell repertoires in COVID-19. The wider study: PBMCs, B-cell-depleted T cells, or T cells were the source of the cDNA or gDNA that made up the material.

Original analysis: Cell counts per sample came from amplifying reference gene primers. Sequencing used immunoSEQ multiplex PCR; TCRdb keeps in-frame clones, though not all of them. The DNA was the basis for D and trimming; V, J and clone size are from that table. Of hundreds of thousands of clones in the sample, about 87% were seen once. From germline, CDR1 is SGHRS and CDR2 YFSETQ. This CDR3 comprises 13 residues. The ends were cut back, 2 bases at V and 8 bases at J, with 11 bases in the middle. Sequenced: peripheral blood. The TCR was taken from a man in his sixties who had recovered from COVID-19. The J gene is TRBJ2-1, the V gene TRBV5-1, with D perhaps matching TRBD2 (7 bases). CDR3 sequence reads: CASSFGGADEQFF. The CDR3 region has the DNA TGCGCCAGCAGCTTTGGGGGGGCGGATGAGCAGTTCTTC.